This TCR beta chain was observed in a study of cytomegalovirus exposure and HLA in healthy donors. Study information: A preliminary data release comprised tens of millions of unique TCRs obtained from HLA-typed donors.

The CDR3 covers 15 residues. Looked up from germline, CDR1 is MNHEY and CDR2 is SMNVEV (reference sequence). The J segment lost 4 bases and the V segment lost 3 bases, leaving 7 bases of the junction unmatched. The PCR employed 60 Vbeta primers together with 13 Jbeta primers. Assay: immunoSEQ multiplex PCR; the TCRdb copy retains only in-frame clones and omits some. Recorded for this sample: about 130,000 clones. The sample was PBMCs. The chain couples TRBV27 to TRBJ2-3; 7 bases line up with TRBD2. This clonotype originated in a young man in good health and CMV-seronegative. As DNA, the CDR3 is TGTGCCAGCAGTTTGTGGCGGGAGACCGCAGATACGCAGTATTTT. Its translation is CASSLWRETADTQYF.